This TCR beta chain stems from a study of blood T cell repertoires in COVID-19. Study summary: Both acute and convalescent COVID-19 samples were obtained from the United States, Italy and Spain.

In the original workflow: Reference gene primer amplification gave estimated nucleated cell counts. The data were produced by immunoSEQ multiplex PCR, yet TCRdb's version contains in-frame clones alone and is incomplete. Clonal size and the V and J genes are those of that table, whereas D and trimming came from the DNA. The sample lists a few hundred thousand clones, roughly 90% occurring once. CDR3 size: 16 residues. Trimming shortened V by 0 bases and J by 4 bases, and 15 bases separated the two germline ends. Germline CDR1 reads LGHNA; CDR2 reads YNFKEQ. Sequences were obtained from peripheral blood. This sequence was found in a woman aged 45-65 years with active or convalescent COVID-19. The chain links TRBV4-2 to TRBJ1-2; no clear D. CDR3 bases: TGTGCCAGCAGCCAAGATCGGGAAGGCCATTTCTATGGCTACACCTTC. Translating gives CASSQDREGHFYGYTF.